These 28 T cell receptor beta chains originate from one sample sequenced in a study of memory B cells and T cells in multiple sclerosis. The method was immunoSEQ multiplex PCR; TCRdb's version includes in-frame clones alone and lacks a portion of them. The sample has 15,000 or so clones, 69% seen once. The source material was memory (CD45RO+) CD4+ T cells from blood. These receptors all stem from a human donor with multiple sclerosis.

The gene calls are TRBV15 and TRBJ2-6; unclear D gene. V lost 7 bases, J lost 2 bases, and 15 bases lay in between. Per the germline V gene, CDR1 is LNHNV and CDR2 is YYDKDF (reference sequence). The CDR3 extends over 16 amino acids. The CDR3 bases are TGTGCCACCATGGGCGTTGGTCTCGCTGGGGCCAACGTCCTGACTTTC. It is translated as CATMGVGLAGANVLTF. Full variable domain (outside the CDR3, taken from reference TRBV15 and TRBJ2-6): DAMVIQNPRYQVTQFGKPVTLSCSQTLNHNVMYWYQQKSSQAPKLLFHYYDKDFNNEADTPDNFQSRRPNTSFCFLDIRSPGLGDTAMYLCATMGVGLAGANVLTFGAGSRLTVL.

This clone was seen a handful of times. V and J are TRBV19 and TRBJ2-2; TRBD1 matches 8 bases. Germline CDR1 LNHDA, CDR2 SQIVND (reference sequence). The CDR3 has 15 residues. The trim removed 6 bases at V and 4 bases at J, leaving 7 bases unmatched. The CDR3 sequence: CASSNRQGTTGELFF. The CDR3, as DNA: TGTGCCAGTAGCAACCGACAGGGGACCACCGGGGAGCTGTTTTTT. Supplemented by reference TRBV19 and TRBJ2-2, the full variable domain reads DGGITQSPKYLFRKEGQNVTLSCEQNLNHDAMYWYRQDPGQGLRLIYYSQIVNDFQKGDIAEGYSVSREKKESFPLTVTSAQKNPTAFYLCASSNRQGTTGELFFGEGSRLTVL.

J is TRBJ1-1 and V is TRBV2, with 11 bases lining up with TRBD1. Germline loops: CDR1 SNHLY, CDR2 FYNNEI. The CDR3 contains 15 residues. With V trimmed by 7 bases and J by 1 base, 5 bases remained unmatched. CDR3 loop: CASTGQGASNTEAFF. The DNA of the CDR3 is TGTGCCAGCACCGGACAGGGGGCATCGAACACTGAAGCTTTCTTT.

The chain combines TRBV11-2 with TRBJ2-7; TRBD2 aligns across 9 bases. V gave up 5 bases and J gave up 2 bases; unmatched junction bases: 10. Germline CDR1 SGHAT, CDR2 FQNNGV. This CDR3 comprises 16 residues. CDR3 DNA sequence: TGTGCCAGCAGCGATGTCGGACTAGCGAATCCCTACGAGCAGTACTTC. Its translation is CASSDVGLANPYEQYF.

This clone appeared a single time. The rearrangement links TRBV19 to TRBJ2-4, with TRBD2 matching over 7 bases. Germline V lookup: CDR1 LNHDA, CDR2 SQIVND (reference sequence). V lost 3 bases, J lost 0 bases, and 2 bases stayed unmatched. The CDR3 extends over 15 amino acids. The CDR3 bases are TGTGCCAGTAGTATGGGGGGGAAAGCCAAAAACATTCAGTACTTC. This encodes CASSMGGKAKNIQYF.

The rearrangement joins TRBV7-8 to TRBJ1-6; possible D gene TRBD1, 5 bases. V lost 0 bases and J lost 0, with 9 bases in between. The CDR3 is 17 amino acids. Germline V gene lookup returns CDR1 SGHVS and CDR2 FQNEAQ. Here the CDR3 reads CASSLAAGGSYNSPLHF. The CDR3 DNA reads TGTGCCAGCAGCTTAGCGGCGGGGGGCTCCTATAATTCACCCCTCCACTTT.

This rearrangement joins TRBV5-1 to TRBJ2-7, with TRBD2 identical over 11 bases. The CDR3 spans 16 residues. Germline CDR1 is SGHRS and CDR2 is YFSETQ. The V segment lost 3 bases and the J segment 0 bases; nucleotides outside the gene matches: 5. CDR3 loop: CASSWTSGRNSYEQYF. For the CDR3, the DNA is TGCGCCAGCAGCTGGACTAGCGGGCGAAACTCCTACGAGCAGTACTTC.

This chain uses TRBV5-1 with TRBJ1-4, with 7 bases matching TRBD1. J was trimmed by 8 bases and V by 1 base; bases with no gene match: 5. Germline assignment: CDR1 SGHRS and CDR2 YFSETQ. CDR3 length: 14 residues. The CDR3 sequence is CASSLNRGQEKLFF. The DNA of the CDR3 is TGCGCCAGCAGCTTGAATCGGGGACAGGAAAAACTGTTTTTT.

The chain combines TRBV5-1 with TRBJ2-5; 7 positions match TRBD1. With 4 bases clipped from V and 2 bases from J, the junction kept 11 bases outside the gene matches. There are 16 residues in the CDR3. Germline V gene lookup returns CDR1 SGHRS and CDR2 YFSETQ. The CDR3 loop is CASSAQSRGLQETQYF. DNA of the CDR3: TGCGCCAGCAGCGCCCAGAGCAGGGGGTTACAAGAGACCCAGTACTTC. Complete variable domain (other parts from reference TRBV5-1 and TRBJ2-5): KAGVTQTPRYLIKTRGQQVTLSCSPISGHRSVSWYQQTPGQGLQFLFEYFSETQRNKGNFPGRFSGRQFSNSRSEMNVSTLELGDSALYLCASSAQSRGLQETQYFGPGTRLLVL.

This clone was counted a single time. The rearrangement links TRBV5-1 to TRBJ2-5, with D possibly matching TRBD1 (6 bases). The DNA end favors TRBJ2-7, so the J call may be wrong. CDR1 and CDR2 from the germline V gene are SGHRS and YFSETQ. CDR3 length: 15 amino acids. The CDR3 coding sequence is TGCGCCAGCAGCCTGACAGGACACCCCTCCTACGAGCAGTACTTC. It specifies CASSLTGHPSYEQYF.

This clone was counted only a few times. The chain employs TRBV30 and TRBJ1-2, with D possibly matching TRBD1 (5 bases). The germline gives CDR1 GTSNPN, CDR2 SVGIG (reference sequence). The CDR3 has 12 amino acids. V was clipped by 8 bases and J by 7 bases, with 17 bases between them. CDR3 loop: CALTRGTGGYTF. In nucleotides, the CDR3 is TGTGCCCTCACCCGGGGGACGGGTGGCTACACCTTC.

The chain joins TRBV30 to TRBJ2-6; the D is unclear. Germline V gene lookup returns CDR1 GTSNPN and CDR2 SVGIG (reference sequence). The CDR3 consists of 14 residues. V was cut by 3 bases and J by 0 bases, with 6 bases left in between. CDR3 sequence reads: CAWSPRSGANVLTF. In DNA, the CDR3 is TGTGCCTGGAGCCCCCGCTCTGGGGCCAACGTCCTGACTTTC.

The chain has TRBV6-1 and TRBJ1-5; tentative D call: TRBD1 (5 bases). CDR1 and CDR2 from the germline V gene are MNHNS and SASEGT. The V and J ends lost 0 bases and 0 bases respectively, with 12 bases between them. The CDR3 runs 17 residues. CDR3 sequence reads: CASSEAWTRYSNQPQHF. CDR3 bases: TGTGCCAGCAGTGAAGCGTGGACACGATATAGCAATCAGCCCCAGCATTTT.

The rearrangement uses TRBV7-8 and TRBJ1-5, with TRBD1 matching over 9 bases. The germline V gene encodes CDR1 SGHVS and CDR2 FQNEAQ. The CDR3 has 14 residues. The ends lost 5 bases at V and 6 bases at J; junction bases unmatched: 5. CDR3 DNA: TGTGCCAGCAGCCCAGACAGGGGGAGTCAGCCCCAGCATTTT. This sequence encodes CASSPDRGSQPQHF.

The chain's CDR3 is CASSSGTGELFF. DNA for the CDR3: TGTGCCAGCAGTAGCGGCACCGGGGAGCTGTTTTTT. The chain carries TRBV28 and TRBJ2-2; D is possibly TRBD2 (5 bases). Trimming took off 5 bases at V and 4 bases at J, with 5 bases between the two ends. The CDR3 contains 12 residues. In germline, CDR1 is MDHEN, CDR2 SYDVKM.

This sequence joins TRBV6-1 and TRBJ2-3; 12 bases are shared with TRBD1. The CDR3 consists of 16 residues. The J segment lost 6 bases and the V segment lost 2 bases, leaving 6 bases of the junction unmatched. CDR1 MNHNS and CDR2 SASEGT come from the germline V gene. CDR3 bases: TGTGCCAGCAGTGAAATGGGACAGGGGGCCCTCGATACGCAGTATTTT. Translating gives CASSEMGQGALDTQYF.

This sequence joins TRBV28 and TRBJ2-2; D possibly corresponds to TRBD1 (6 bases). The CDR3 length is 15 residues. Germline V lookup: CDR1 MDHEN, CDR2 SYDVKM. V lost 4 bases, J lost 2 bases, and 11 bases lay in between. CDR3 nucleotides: TGTGCCAGCAGTTCCGGGACATTTAACACCGGGGAGCTGTTTTTT. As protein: CASSSGTFNTGELFF.

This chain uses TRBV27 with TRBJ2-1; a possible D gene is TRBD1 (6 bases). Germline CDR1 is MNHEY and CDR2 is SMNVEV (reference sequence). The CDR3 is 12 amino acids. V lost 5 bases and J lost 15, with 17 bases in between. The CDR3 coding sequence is TGTGCCAGCAGTCCGCAGGGGTTGACTCCGTTCTTC. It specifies CASSPQGLTPFF.

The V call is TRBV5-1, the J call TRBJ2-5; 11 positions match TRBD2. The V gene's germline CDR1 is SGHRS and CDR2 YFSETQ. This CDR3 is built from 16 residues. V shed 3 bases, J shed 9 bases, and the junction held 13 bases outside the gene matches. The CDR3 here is CASSSGLAALQGAQYF. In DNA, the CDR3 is TGCGCCAGCAGCTCGGGACTAGCGGCCCTCCAGGGGGCCCAGTACTTC.

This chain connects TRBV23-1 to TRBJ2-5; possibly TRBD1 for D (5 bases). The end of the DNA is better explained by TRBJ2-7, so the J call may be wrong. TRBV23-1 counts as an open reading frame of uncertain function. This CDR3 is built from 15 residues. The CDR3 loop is CASSQSRNRLNEQYF. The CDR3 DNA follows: TGCGCCAGCAGTCAATCCCGTAACAGGCTTAACGAGCAGTACTTC.

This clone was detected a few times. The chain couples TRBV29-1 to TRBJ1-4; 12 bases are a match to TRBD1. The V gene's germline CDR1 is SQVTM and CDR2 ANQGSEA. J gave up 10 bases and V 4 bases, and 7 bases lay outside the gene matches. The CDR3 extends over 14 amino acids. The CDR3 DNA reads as TGCAGCGTTGGTCAGGGACAGGGGGCGTCAAAACTGTTTTTT. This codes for CSVGQGQGASKLFF.

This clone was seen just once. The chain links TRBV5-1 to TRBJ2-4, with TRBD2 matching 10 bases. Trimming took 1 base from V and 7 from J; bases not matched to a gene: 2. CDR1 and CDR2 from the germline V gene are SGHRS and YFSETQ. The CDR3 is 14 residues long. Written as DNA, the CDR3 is TGCGCCAGCAGCTTGAAAGCGGGAGGGAACATTCAGTACTTC. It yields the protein CASSLKAGGNIQYF. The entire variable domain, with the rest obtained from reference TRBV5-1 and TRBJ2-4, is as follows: KAGVTQTPRYLIKTRGQQVTLSCSPISGHRSVSWYQQTPGQGLQFLFEYFSETQRNKGNFPGRFSGRQFSNSRSEMNVSTLELGDSALYLCASSLKAGGNIQYFGAGTRLSVL.

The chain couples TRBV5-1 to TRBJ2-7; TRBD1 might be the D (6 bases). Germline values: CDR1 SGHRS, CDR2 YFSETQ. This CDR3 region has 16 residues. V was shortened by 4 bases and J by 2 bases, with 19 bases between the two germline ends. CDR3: CASSGLTRDTAYEQYF. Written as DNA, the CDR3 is TGCGCCAGCAGCGGACTCACAAGGGACACCGCCTACGAGCAGTACTTC.

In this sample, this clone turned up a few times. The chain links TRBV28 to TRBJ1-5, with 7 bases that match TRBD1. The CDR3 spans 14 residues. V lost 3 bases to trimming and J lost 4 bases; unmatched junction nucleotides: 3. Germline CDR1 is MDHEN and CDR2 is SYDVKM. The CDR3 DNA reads TGTGCCAGCAGTTTGCCAGGGGGTAATCAGCCCCAGCATTTT. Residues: CASSLPGGNQPQHF.

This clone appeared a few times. The CDR3 sequence is CASSLAPQGAGELFF. The CDR3 DNA reads TGTGCCAGCAGCTTAGCGCCACAGGGGGCCGGGGAGCTGTTTTTT. This sequence joins TRBV7-8 and TRBJ2-2; TRBD1 matches 8 bases. V shed 0 bases, J shed 6 bases, and the junction held 3 bases outside the gene matches. Germline CDR1 SGHVS, CDR2 FQNEAQ. The CDR3 has 15 residues.

Written as DNA, the CDR3 is TGTGCCAGCAGCTTCACTAGCGGATCGCAAGAGACCCAGTACTTC. Translation: CASSFTSGSQETQYF. This chain links TRBV7-9 with TRBJ2-5; 8 bases are a match to TRBD2. Germline V lookup: CDR1 SEHNR, CDR2 FQNEAQ (reference sequence). This CDR3 is built from 15 residues. V dropped 3 bases and J dropped 2; count of bases not matched to a gene: 5. The full variable domain, with the rest looked up from reference TRBV7-9 and TRBJ2-5, is DTGVSQNPRHKITKRGQNVTFRCDPISEHNRLYWYRQTLGQGPEFLTYFQNEAQLEKSRLLSDRFSAERPKGSFSTLEIQRTEQGDSAMYLCASSFTSGSQETQYFGPGTRLLVL.

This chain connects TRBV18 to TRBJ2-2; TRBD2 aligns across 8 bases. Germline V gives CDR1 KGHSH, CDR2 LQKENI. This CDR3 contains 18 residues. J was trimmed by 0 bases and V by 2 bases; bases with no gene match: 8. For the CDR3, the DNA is TGTGCCAGCTCACCAGCCCCCTTTAGCGGGGCGAACACCGGGGAGCTGTTTTTT. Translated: CASSPAPFSGANTGELFF.

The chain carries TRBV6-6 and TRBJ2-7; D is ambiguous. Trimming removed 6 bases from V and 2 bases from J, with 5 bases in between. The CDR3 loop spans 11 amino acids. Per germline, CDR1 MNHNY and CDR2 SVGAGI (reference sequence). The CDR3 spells CASSTTYEQYF. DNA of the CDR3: TGTGCCAGCAGCACTACCTACGAGCAGTACTTC.